These 16 T cell receptor beta chains were sequenced from one sample in a study of blood T cell repertoires in COVID-19. Clones were sequenced by immunoSEQ multiplex PCR, and TCRdb holds only the in-frame ones, with some missing. Here the sample spans around 230,000 clones, approximately 85% being singletons. Material: peripheral blood. All receptors come from a man in his forties or fifties with COVID-19, enrolled during active disease.

V usage is TRBV18 and J usage is TRBJ1-2, with 9 nucleotides matching TRBD1. In germline, CDR1 is KGHSH, CDR2 LQKENI. The CDR3 runs 15 residues. V shed 3 bases and J 6 bases; nucleotides not matched to a gene: 8. CDR3 DNA sequence: TGTGCCAGCTCACCTACTACGGACAGGGGTAATGGCTACACCTTC. Amino acids: CASSPTTDRGNGYTF. Full variable domain (missing parts from reference TRBV18 and TRBJ1-2): NAGVMQNPRHLVRRRGQEARLRCSPMKGHSHVYWYRQLPEEGLKFMVYLQKENIIDESGMPKERFSAEFPKEGPSILRIQQVVRGDSAAYFCASSPTTDRGNGYTFGSGTRLTVV.

V and J are TRBV9 and TRBJ2-3; D gene uncertain. Germline CDR1 reads SGDLS; CDR2 reads YYNGEE. V was clipped by 0 bases and J by 7 bases, with 9 bases between them. The CDR3 spans 13 residues. CDR3 sequence: CASSVGSEHTQYF. The CDR3 coding sequence is TGTGCCAGCAGCGTAGGTAGTGAACATACGCAGTATTTT.

This clone was picked up a small number of times. The chain combines TRBV7-8 with TRBJ2-7; possibly TRBD1 for D (6 bases). Trimming cost V 5 bases and J 2 bases, with 13 bases left between them. Germline V gives CDR1 SGHVS, CDR2 FQNEAQ. The CDR3 has 14 amino acids. The CDR3 protein is CASSPGDTTYEQYF. CDR3 nucleotide sequence: TGTGCCAGCAGCCCCGGGGACACTACCTACGAGCAGTACTTC.

V and J are TRBV7-3 and TRBJ2-1, with 7 bases fitting TRBD2. This CDR3 is 15 amino acids long. V was pared by 1 base and J by 3 bases, with 3 bases of the junction left unmatched. The germline V gene encodes CDR1 SGHTA and CDR2 FQGTGA. DNA of the CDR3: TGTGCCAGCAGCTTAAGTAGCGGGTTCTACAATGAGCAGTTCTTC. It codes for CASSLSSGFYNEQFF.

The table lists this clone with a count of one. The chain links TRBV6-5 to TRBJ1-4; 7 bases map to TRBD1. The CDR3 consists of 14 residues. Per germline, CDR1 MNHEY and CDR2 SVGAGI. V was clipped by 7 bases and J by 6 bases; unmatched bases: 8. The CDR3 protein is CASTEQGLDEKLFF. CDR3 sequence (DNA): TGTGCCAGCACGGAACAGGGGCTCGATGAAAAACTGTTTTTT.

This clone turned up a few times. The V and J genes are TRBV6-6 and TRBJ2-5; D gene unclear. Germline CDR1 MNHNY, CDR2 SVGAGI (reference sequence). V was clipped by 2 bases and J by 5 bases, with 6 bases between them. This CDR3 contains 12 residues. The CDR3 region has the DNA TGTGCCAGCAGTTACACGGGTGAGACCCAGTACTTC. It specifies CASSYTGETQYF.

The rearrangement joins TRBV5-1 to TRBJ1-1, with a tentative D call TRBD1 (6 bases). The germline CDR1 and CDR2 sequences are SGHRS and YFSETQ. V was pared by 4 bases and J by 1 base, with 14 bases between. This CDR3 contains 15 residues. For the CDR3, the DNA is TGCGCCAGCAGCAAGGGGGACAAGAAGAACACTGAAGCTTTCTTT. The encoded protein is CASSKGDKKNTEAFF. Full variable domain (outside the CDR3, taken from reference TRBV5-1 and TRBJ1-1): KAGVTQTPRYLIKTRGQQVTLSCSPISGHRSVSWYQQTPGQGLQFLFEYFSETQRNKGNFPGRFSGRQFSNSRSEMNVSTLELGDSALYLCASSKGDKKNTEAFFGQGTRLTVV.

The V call is TRBV28, the J call TRBJ2-1, with D possibly matching TRBD2 (5 bases). The germline V gene has CDR1 MDHEN and CDR2 SYDVKM. The CDR3 sequence is 15 residues long. Trimming took off 3 bases at V and 4 bases at J, with 13 bases between the two ends. The CDR3 nucleotides are TGTGCCAGCAGTTTTAACGGGGTCGGATACAATGAGCAGTTCTTC. This translates into CASSFNGVGYNEQFF.

This CDR3 reads CASSVQAGGSSYEQYF. DNA of the CDR3: TGTGCCAGCAGCGTACAGGCAGGGGGTTCCTCCTACGAGCAGTACTTC. The V call is TRBV9, the J call TRBJ2-7; 7 bases agree with TRBD1. Losses at the gene ends were 1 base for V and 0 bases for J; bases not matched to a gene: 7. From germline, CDR1 is SGDLS and CDR2 YYNGEE. The CDR3 has 16 residues.

The J gene is TRBJ2-2, the V gene TRBV30; perhaps TRBD2 as D (6 bases). V gave up 1 base and J gave up 4 bases, with 13 bases separating them. This CDR3 has 15 residues. The V gene's germline CDR1 is GTSNPN and CDR2 SVGIG (reference sequence). The CDR3 sequence: CAWSASSGFTGELFF. The CDR3 bases are TGTGCCTGGAGTGCGAGTAGCGGATTCACCGGGGAGCTGTTTTTT.

The rearrangement joins TRBV20-1 to TRBJ2-1; 11 positions agree with TRBD2. The CDR3 has 14 amino acids. The J segment lost 6 bases and the V segment lost 3 bases, leaving 4 bases of the junction unmatched. CDR1 and CDR2 from the germline V gene are DFQATT and SNEGSKA (reference sequence). The CDR3 nucleotides are TGCAGTGCTAGTCTGCTAGCGGGGGGCAATGAGCAGTTCTTC. This translates into CSASLLAGGNEQFF.

The chain recombines TRBV5-4 with TRBJ2-2; TRBD1 agrees at 8 bases. Germline V gene sequence: CDR1 SGHNT, CDR2 YYREEE (reference sequence). This CDR3 is 16 amino acids long. V dropped 4 bases and J dropped 3; count of bases not matched to a gene: 8. CDR3 nucleotide sequence: TGTGCCAGCAGCCTACGGACAGGGAGAGACACCGGGGAGCTGTTTTTT. Translated, it gives CASSLRTGRDTGELFF.

The chain links TRBV5-1 to TRBJ2-1, with TRBD2 matching 14 bases. CDR1 and CDR2 (germline): SGHRS, YFSETQ. CDR3 size: 20 residues. The V segment lost 2 bases and the J segment 3 bases; nucleotides outside the gene matches: 13. The CDR3 bases are TGCGCCAGCAGCTTTACAGGGGCTGGACTAGCGGGGGGTATCTACAATGAGCAGTTCTTC. Residues: CASSFTGAGLAGGIYNEQFF.

V and J are TRBV9 and TRBJ2-3; 12 positions agree with TRBD2. Trimming at V came to 2 bases and at J to 6 bases, leaving 10 bases not matched to a gene. This CDR3 contains 17 residues. Per the germline V gene, CDR1 is SGDLS and CDR2 is YYNGEE. The CDR3: CASSVGLAGGLGDTQYF. For the CDR3, the DNA is TGTGCCAGCAGCGTCGGGCTAGCGGGGGGGTTAGGCGATACGCAGTATTTT. The full variable domain, in which reference TRBV9 and TRBJ2-3 provide the parts outside the CDR3, is DSGVTQTPKHLITATGQRVTLRCSPRSGDLSVYWYQQSLDQGLQFLIQYYNGEERAKGNILERFSAQQFPDLHSELNLSSLELGDSALYFCASSVGLAGGLGDTQYFGPGTRLTVL.

The chain recombines TRBV28 with TRBJ1-2; a possible D gene is TRBD1 (5 bases). The CDR3 consists of 12 residues. Germline assignment: CDR1 MDHEN and CDR2 SYDVKM. Between the trimmed V and J ends, which lost 6 bases and 8 bases, there was a span of 13 bases. Here the CDR3 DNA reads TGTGCCAGCAGACCGGGGGTTTTAGGCTACACCTTC. It is translated as CASRPGVLGYTF.

J is TRBJ2-7 and V is TRBV14, with D possibly TRBD1 on 6 matching bases. The length of the CDR3 is 14 residues. V dropped 4 bases and J dropped 3 bases, with 13 bases sitting between them. The germline gives CDR1 SGHDN, CDR2 FVKESK. CDR3 DNA: TGTGCCAGCAGCCCCCAGGGGAAGGTCTACGAGCAGTACTTC. Translation gives CASSPQGKVYEQYF.